These 15 T cell receptor beta chains came from one sample sequenced in a study of identical twins. Each CDR3 protein is one row after TCRdb ran MiXCR on the 5' RACE reads. Of just over 500,000 distinct CDR3 sequences listed, roughly a fifth are singletons. This same sample was also part of a study on T cells expressing NK-cell markers.

The sequencing input was CD4+ T cells sorted from blood. Receptors were obtained from a woman aged 18 to 35 in good health.

This clonotype was detected once. V and J are TRBV6-2 or TRBV6-3 and TRBJ1-2; 9 nucleotides line up with TRBD1. CDR3 length equals 16 residues. Germline values: CDR1 MNHEY, CDR2 SVGEGT. V shed 2 bases and J 6 bases; nucleotides not matched to a gene: 10. The CDR3 DNA reads TGTGCCAGCAGTTACACGACCGACAGGGGGAGAGATGGCTACACCTTC. Translated, it gives CASSYTTDRGRDGYTF.

This clonotype appeared a few times. The V call is TRBV6-2 or TRBV6-3, the J call TRBJ1-1, with D tentatively TRBD1 (5 bases). The V and J ends lost 6 bases and 0 bases respectively, with 20 bases between them. CDR3 size: 17 residues. Germline V gene sequence: CDR1 MNHEY, CDR2 SVGEGT. CDR3 DNA sequence: TGTGCCAGCAGAGACCCCCCGGGACCCCTAATGAACACTGAAGCTTTCTTT. Its protein is CASRDPPGPLMNTEAFF.

The chain combines TRBV29-1 with TRBJ1-3; tentative D call: TRBD1 (5 bases). V was clipped by 5 bases and J by 3 bases, with 8 bases between them. The germline V gene has CDR1 SQVTM and CDR2 ANQGSEA. The CDR3 loop spans 12 amino acids. CDR3 in DNA: TGCAGCGTTATCGGGGGTGGAAACACCATATATTTT. Its protein product is CSVIGGGNTIYF.

This clonotype was seen a few times. The gene calls are TRBV30 and TRBJ1-2; the match to TRBD1 covers 7 bases. There are 13 residues in the CDR3. The V segment lost 0 bases and the J segment 8 bases; nucleotides outside the gene matches: 6. CDR1 and CDR2 (germline): GTSNPN, SVGIG (reference sequence). In nucleotides, the CDR3 is TGTGCCTGGAGTGTATACAGGGGAGGAGGCTACACCTTC. It translates to CAWSVYRGGGYTF.

A word on this clonotype: Its ends do not fully match the called genes, so a read error is possible. This rearrangement joins TRBV29-1 to TRBJ1-1; tentative D call: TRBD1 (5 bases). Germline CDR1 is SQVTM and CDR2 is ANQGSEA. The CDR3 contains 14 residues. The chain's CDR3 is CSVEDLLGGTESFF. CDR3 sequence (DNA): TGCAGCGTTGAAGATCTACTCGGGGGGACTGAATCTTTCTTT.

In DNA form, the CDR3 reads TGTGCCAGCAGCCCCCGAGGGTCGGAGACCCAGTACTTC. Translated, it gives CASSPRGSETQYF. V and J are TRBV3-1 and TRBJ2-5, with D possibly TRBD2 on 5 matching bases. Germline CDR1 and CDR2: LGHDT and YNNKEL (reference sequence). The V end was cut by 4 bases, the J end by 5 bases, with 11 bases between. The CDR3 spans 13 residues.

The table lists this clonotype with many counts. This chain links TRBV27 with TRBJ2-7; 8 positions match TRBD2. Trimming took 4 bases from V and 4 from J; bases not matched to a gene: 3. The germline gives CDR1 MNHEY, CDR2 SMNVEV (reference sequence). CDR3 size: 13 residues. This CDR3 is CASSWGLEYEQYF. The CDR3 coding sequence is TGTGCCAGCAGTTGGGGACTAGAGTACGAGCAGTACTTC.

This clonotype was seen repeatedly, ten times or more. CDR3 DNA sequence: TGCGCCAGCAGCTGGGACGGCGACAGGAACACTGAAGCTTTCTTT. It translates to CASSWDGDRNTEAFF. The chain employs TRBV5-1 and TRBJ1-1; a weak D match, TRBD1 (5 bases). The ends were cut back, 3 bases at V and 1 base at J, with 13 bases in the middle. This CDR3 is 15 amino acids long. Per germline, CDR1 SGHRS and CDR2 YFSETQ.

The J gene is TRBJ1-1, the V gene TRBV20-1; TRBD1 aligns across 7 bases. V was clipped by 2 bases and J by 0 bases; unmatched bases: 9. The CDR3 is 16 amino acids. Germline values: CDR1 DFQATT, CDR2 SNEGSKA (reference sequence). CDR3 sequence: CSARRMTGKLNTEAFF. In nucleotides, the CDR3 is TGCAGTGCTAGAAGGATGACAGGGAAACTGAACACTGAAGCTTTCTTT.

This clonotype was seen a handful of times. Here the CDR3 reads CAISDEGVQPQHF. CDR3 sequence (DNA): TGTGCCATCAGTGATGAGGGAGTTCAGCCCCAGCATTTT. This chain links TRBV10-3 with TRBJ1-5; D is undetermined. V lost 3 bases and J 6 bases, leaving 9 bases between the germline ends. Germline V gene sequence: CDR1 ENHRY, CDR2 SYGVKD. This CDR3 spans 13 amino acids.

The chain is built from TRBV7-2 and TRBJ2-7, with 8 positions matching TRBD2. The length of the CDR3 is 13 residues. The V gene's germline CDR1 is SGHTA and CDR2 FQGNSA. With 5 bases clipped from V and 4 bases from J, the junction kept 4 bases outside the gene matches. The CDR3 sequence is CASSRTSTYEQYF. CDR3 nucleotide sequence: TGTGCCAGCAGCCGGACTAGCACGTACGAGCAGTACTTC.

The chain links TRBV5-1 to TRBJ2-1, with 7 bases that match TRBD1. The CDR3 has 17 residues. Per the germline V gene, CDR1 is SGHRS and CDR2 is YFSETQ. Trimming took 4 bases from V and 4 from J; bases not matched to a gene: 14. CDR3 amino acids: CASSRPALDRLYNEQFF. CDR3 DNA sequence: TGCGCCAGCAGCCGCCCTGCTTTGGACAGGCTTTACAATGAGCAGTTCTTC. Complete variable domain (other parts from reference TRBV5-1 and TRBJ2-1): KAGVTQTPRYLIKTRGQQVTLSCSPISGHRSVSWYQQTPGQGLQFLFEYFSETQRNKGNFPGRFSGRQFSNSRSEMNVSTLELGDSALYLCASSRPALDRLYNEQFFGPGTRLTVL.

The rearrangement uses TRBV10-3 and TRBJ2-3; D not resolved. Deletions cut 7 bases from V and 4 bases from J, with 18 bases between. The CDR3 is 15 amino acids. Looked up from germline, CDR1 is ENHRY and CDR2 is SYGVKD. The CDR3 DNA is TGTGCCATCAAGGAGACTCCCGGGCCCGCAGATACGCAGTATTTT. This sequence encodes CAIKETPGPADTQYF.

This clonotype has just one count. The CDR3 loop is CAHSQRGEDTQYF. For the CDR3, the DNA is TGTGCTCATAGCCAGCGGGGGGAAGATACGCAGTATTTT. This chain joins TRBV10-3 and TRBJ2-3; 9 positions agree with TRBD2. The germline V gene has CDR1 ENHRY and CDR2 SYGVKD. The CDR3 contains 13 residues.

This clonotype has a handful of counts. This chain joins TRBV12-3 or TRBV12-4 and TRBJ2-3; D is perhaps TRBD1 or TRBD2 (6 bases each). Trimming stripped 7 bases from V and 0 bases from J, with 17 bases between. The CDR3 has 16 residues. The CDR3 loop is CASTLRRDTSTDTQYF. As DNA, the CDR3 is TGTGCCAGCACTCTTCGGAGGGACACTAGCACAGATACGCAGTATTTT.